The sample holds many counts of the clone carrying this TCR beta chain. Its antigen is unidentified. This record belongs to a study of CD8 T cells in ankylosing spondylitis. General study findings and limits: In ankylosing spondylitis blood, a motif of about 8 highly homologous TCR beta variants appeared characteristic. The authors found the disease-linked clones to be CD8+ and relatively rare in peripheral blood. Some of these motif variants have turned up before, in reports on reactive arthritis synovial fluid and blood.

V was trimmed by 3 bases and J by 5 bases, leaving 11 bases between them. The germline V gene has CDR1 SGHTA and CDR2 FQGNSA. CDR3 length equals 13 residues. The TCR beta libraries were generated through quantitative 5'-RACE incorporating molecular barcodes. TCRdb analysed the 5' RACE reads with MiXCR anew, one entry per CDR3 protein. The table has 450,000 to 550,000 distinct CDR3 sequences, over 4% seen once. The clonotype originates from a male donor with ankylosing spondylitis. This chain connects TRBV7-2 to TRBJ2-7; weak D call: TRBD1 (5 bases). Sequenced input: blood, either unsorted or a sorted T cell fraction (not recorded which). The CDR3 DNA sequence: TGTGCCAGCAGCTTCAGGGCCCCCCACGAGCAGTACTTC. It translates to CASSFRAPHEQYF. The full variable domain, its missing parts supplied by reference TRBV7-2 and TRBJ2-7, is GAGVSQSPSNKVTEKGKDVELRCDPISGHTALYWYRQSLGQGLEFLIYFQGNSAPDKSGLPSDRFSAERTGGSVSTLTIQRTQQEDSAVYLCASSFRAPHEQYFGPGTRLTVT.